At least ten counts were recorded for the clone carrying this TCR beta chain. Its cognate antigen is unknown. These data originate in a study of T cells after yellow fever vaccination. General study results and limits: Though weaker, the secondary response peaked faster, on day 5 versus 15. Detected again after the booster were most primary-vaccination clones, at 95% to 98% CD4 and 80% to 90% CD8. It was a small share of clonotypes that appeared in both CD4 and CD8 compartments.

The germline V and J ends were trimmed by 1 base and 1 base, with 10 bases remaining between them. The germline V gene encodes CDR1 SNHLY and CDR2 FYNNEI. The CDR3 spans 15 residues. The study made its TCR cDNA through 5'RACE template switching. That step introduced a universal primer site along with UMIs. TCRdb redid the calling of the 5' RACE reads with MiXCR, one entry per CDR3 protein. The table has some 110,000 distinct CDR3 sequences, 7.2% seen once. The gene calls are TRBV2 and TRBJ1-1; no clear D. The specimen comprised CD4+ T cells sorted from PBMCs, sampled more than 35 days after the first yellow fever vaccination. The sequence was collected from a man aged 18 to 30 who received the YFV17D yellow fever vaccine. In DNA, the CDR3 is TGTGCCAGCAGTGAAGAAGGTATAGGGAACACTGAAGCTTTCTTT. Translated, it gives CASSEEGIGNTEAFF.